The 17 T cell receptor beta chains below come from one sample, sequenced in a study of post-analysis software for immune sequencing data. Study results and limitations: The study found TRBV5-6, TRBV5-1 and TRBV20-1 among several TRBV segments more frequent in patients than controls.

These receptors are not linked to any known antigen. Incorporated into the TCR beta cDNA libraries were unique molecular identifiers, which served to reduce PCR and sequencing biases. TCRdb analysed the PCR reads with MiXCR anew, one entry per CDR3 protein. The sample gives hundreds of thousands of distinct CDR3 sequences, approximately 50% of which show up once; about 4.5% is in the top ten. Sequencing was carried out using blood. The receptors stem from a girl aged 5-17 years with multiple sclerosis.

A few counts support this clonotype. CDR3 nucleotide sequence: TGTGCCAGCAGCTTAGCGGGGGGCAAGGGCACTGAAGCTTTCTTT. Amino acid sequence: CASSLAGGKGTEAFF. The chain recombines TRBV7-8 with TRBJ1-1, with D perhaps matching TRBD1 (6 bases). The CDR3 contains 15 residues. The germline gives CDR1 SGHVS, CDR2 FQNEAQ. Trimming cost V 0 bases and J 4 bases, with 12 bases left between them.

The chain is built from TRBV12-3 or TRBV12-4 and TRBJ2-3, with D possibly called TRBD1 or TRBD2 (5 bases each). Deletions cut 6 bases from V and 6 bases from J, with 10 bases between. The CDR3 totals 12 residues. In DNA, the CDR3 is TGTGCCAGCAGCCGATGGGGGGATACGCAGTATTTT. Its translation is CASSRWGDTQYF.

CDR3 loop: CSARAADNQETQYF. CDR3 DNA: TGCAGTGCGCGGGCAGCGGACAATCAAGAGACCCAGTACTTC. The chain joins TRBV20-1 to TRBJ2-5; D might be TRBD1 or TRBD2, each matching 5 bases. V was trimmed by 6 bases and J by 2 bases, leaving 16 bases between them. Germline-derived CDR1 and CDR2 are DFQATT and SNEGSKA (reference sequence). This CDR3 is 14 amino acids long.

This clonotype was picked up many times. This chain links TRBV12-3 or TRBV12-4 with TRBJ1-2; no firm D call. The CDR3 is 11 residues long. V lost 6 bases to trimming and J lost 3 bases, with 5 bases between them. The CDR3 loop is CASRRDYGYTF. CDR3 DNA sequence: TGTGCCAGCAGACGGGACTATGGCTACACCTTC.

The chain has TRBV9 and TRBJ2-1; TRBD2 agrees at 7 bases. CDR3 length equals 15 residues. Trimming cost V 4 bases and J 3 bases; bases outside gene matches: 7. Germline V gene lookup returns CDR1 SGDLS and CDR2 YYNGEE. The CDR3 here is CASSIGGGGYNEQFF. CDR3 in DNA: TGTGCCAGCAGCATCGGCGGGGGTGGCTACAATGAGCAGTTCTTC. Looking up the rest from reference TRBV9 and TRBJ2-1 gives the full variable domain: DSGVTQTPKHLITATGQRVTLRCSPRSGDLSVYWYQQSLDQGLQFLIQYYNGEERAKGNILERFSAQQFPDLHSELNLSSLELGDSALYFCASSIGGGGYNEQFFGPGTRLTVL.

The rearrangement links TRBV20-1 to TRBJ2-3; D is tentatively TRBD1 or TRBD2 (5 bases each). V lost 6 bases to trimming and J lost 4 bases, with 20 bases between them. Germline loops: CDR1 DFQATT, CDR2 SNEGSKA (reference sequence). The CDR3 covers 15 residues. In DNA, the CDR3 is TGCAGTGCCGCCTACCTTACCCGAGGGGCAGATACGCAGTATTTT. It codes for CSAAYLTRGADTQYF.

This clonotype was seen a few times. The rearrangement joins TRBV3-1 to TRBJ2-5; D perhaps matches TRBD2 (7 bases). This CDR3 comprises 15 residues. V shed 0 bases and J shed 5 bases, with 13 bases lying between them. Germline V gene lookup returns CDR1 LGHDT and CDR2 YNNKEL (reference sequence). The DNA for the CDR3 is TGTGCCAGCAGCCAAGATCCCAGGGGAGGGGAGACCCAGTACTTC. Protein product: CASSQDPRGGETQYF.

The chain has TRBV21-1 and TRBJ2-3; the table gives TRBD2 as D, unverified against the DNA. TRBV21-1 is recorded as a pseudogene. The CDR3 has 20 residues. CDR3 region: CASSKVGTSGGAELADTQYF. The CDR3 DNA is TGTGCCAGCAGCAAAGTTGGGACTAGCGGGGGGGCCGAGTTGGCAGATACGCAGTATTTT.

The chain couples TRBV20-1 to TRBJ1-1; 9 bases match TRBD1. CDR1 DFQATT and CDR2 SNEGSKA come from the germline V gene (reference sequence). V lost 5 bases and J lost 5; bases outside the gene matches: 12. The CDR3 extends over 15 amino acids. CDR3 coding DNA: TGCAGTGCTGAAAAGGGGACAGGGATAAAGACTGAAGCTTTCTTT. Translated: CSAEKGTGIKTEAFF.

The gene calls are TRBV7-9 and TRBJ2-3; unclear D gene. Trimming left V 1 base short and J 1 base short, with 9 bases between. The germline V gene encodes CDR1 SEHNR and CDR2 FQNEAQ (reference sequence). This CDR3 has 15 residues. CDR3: CASSLVGRGTDTQYF. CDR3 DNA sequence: TGTGCCAGCAGCTTAGTAGGGCGAGGCACAGATACGCAGTATTTT.

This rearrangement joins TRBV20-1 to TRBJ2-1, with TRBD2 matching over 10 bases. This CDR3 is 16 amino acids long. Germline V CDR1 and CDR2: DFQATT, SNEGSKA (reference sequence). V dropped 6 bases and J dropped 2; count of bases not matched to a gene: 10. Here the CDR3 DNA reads TGCAGTGCGCCCCTTATGAGCGGGGGGGCCTACAATGAGCAGTTCTTC. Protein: CSAPLMSGGAYNEQFF.

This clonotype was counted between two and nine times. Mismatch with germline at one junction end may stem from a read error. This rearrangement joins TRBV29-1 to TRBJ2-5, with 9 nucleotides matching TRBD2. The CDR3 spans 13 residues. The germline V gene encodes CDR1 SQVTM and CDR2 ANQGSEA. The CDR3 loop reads CSVATSGQEAQYF. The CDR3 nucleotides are TGCAGCGTTGCGACTAGCGGCCAAGAGGCCCAGTACTTC.

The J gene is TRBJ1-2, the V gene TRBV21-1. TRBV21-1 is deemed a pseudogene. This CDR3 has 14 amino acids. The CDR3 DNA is TGTGCCAGCTGCCTAGCTGGGAGTGGCGATGGCTACACCTTC. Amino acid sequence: CASCLAGSGDGYTF.

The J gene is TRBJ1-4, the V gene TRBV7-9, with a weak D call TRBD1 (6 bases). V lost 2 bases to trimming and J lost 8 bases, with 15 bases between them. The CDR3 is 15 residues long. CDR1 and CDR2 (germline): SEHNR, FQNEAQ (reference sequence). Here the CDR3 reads CASSLQGWMQEKLFF. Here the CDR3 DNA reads TGTGCCAGCAGCTTACAGGGGTGGATGCAAGAAAAACTGTTTTTT.

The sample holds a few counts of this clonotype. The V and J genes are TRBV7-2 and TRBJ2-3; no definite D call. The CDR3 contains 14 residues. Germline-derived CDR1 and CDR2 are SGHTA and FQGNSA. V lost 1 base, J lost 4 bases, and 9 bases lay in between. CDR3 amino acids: CASSLGGPADTQYF. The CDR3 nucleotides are TGTGCCAGCAGCTTAGGCGGCCCCGCAGATACGCAGTATTTT.

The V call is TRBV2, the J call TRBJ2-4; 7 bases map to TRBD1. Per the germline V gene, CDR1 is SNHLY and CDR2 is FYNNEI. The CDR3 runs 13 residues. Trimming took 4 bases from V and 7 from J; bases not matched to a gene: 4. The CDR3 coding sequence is TGTGCCAGCAGTGCGGGACAGCGGAACATTCAGTACTTC. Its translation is CASSAGQRNIQYF.

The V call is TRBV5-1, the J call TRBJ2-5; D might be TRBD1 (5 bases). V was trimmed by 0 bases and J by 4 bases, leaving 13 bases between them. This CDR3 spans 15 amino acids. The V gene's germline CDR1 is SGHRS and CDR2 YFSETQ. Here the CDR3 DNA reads TGCGCCAGCAGCTTGGAAGGGGTGAGCGTAGAGACCCAGTACTTC. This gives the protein CASSLEGVSVETQYF.